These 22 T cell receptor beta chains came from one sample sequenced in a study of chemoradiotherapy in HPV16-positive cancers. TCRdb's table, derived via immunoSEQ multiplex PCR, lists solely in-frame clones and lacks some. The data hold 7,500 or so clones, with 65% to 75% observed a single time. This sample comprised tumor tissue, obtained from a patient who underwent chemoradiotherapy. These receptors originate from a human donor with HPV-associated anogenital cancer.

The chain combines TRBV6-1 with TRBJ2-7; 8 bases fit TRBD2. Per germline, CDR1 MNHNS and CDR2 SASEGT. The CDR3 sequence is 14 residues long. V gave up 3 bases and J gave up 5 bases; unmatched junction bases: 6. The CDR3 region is CASSDAGGRDEQYF. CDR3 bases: TGTGCCAGCAGTGACGCGGGAGGCCGGGACGAGCAGTACTTC.

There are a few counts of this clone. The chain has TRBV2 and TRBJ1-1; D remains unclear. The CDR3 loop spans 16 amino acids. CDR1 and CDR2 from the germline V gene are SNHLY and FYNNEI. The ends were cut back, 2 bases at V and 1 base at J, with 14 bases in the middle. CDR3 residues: CASSERAAGGNTEAFF. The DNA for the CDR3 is TGTGCCAGCAGTGAACGCGCGGCGGGTGGGAACACTGAAGCTTTCTTT.

The CDR3, as DNA: TGCGCCAGCAGCAGACCCTTCAGGCACTCCGCAGATACGCAGTATTTT. Translating gives CASSRPFRHSADTQYF. The chain recombines TRBV4-3 with TRBJ2-3; D not resolved. Germline CDR1 reads LGHNA; CDR2 reads YSLEER. The CDR3 extends over 16 amino acids. The V end was cut by 5 bases, the J end by 4 bases, with 19 bases between.

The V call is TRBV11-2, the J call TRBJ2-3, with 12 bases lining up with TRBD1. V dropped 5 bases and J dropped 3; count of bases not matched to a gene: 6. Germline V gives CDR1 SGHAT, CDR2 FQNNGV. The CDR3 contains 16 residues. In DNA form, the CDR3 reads TGTGCCAGCAGCCTGGGACAGGGGGCGGGGACAGATACGCAGTATTTT. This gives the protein CASSLGQGAGTDTQYF.

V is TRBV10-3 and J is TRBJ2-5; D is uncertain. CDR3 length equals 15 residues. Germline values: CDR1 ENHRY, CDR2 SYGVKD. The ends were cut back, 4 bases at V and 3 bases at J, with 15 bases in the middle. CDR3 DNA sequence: TGTGCCATCAGTGTAGGTAGGAACAGAGAAGAGACCCAGTACTTC. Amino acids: CAISVGRNREETQYF.

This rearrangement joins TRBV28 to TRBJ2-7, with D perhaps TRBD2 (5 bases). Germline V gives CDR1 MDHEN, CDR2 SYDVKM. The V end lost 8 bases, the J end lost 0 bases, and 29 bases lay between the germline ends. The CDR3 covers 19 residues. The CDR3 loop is CASCPQTRDLVAYSYEQYF. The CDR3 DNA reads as TGTGCCAGCTGCCCCCAAACCCGGGATCTCGTCGCATACTCCTACGAGCAGTACTTC.

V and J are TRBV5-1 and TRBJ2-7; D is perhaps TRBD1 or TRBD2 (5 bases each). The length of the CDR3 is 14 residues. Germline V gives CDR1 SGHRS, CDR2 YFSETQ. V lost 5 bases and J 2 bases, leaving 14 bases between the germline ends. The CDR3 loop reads CASSRGENTYEQYF. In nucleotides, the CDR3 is TGCGCCAGCAGTCGAGGGGAAAATACCTACGAGCAGTACTTC.

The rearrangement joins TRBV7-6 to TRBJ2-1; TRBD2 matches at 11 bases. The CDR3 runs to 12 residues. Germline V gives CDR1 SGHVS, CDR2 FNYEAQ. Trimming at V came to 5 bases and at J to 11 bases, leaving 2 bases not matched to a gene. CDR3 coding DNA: TGTGCCAGCAGCCGGACTAGCGGGCAGCAGTTCTTC. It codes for CASSRTSGQQFF.

For the CDR3, the DNA is TGTGCCAGCAGTTTAGATGACAGGGATGAGGGGACGGTGGGTGGGGGGGTTTACGAGCAGTACTTC. It encodes CASSLDDRDEGTVGGGVYEQYF. The chain recombines TRBV27 with TRBJ2-7; D is tentatively TRBD1 or TRBD2 (7 bases each). CDR1 and CDR2 from the germline V gene are MNHEY and SMNVEV (reference sequence). CDR3 length equals 22 residues. V was shortened by 2 bases and J by 4 bases, with 36 bases between the two germline ends.

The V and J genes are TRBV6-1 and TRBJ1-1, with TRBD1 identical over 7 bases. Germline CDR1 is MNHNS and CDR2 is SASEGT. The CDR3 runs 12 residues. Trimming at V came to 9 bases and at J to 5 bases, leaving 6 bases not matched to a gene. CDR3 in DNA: TGTGCCAGTCAGACAGGGCGGACTGAAGCTTTCTTT. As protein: CASQTGRTEAFF.

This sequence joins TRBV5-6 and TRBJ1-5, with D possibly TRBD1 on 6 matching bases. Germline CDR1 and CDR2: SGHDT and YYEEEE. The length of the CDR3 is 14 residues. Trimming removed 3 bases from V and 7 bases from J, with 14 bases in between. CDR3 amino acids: CASSSKAGDQPQHF. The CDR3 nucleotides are TGTGCCAGCAGCTCCAAAGCAGGGGACCAGCCCCAGCATTTT.

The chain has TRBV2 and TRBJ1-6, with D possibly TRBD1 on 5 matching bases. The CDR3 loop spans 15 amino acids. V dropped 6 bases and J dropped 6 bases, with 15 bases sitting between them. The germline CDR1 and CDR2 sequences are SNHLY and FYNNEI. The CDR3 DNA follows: TGTGCCAGCAGCATCACCGACAGCCCTAATTCACCCCTCCACTTT. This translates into CASSITDSPNSPLHF.

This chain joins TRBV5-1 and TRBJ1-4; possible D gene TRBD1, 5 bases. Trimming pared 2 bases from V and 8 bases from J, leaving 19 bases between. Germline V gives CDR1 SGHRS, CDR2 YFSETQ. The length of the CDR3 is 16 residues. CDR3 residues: CASSFSTTAPGEKLFF. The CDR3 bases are TGCGCCAGCAGCTTCTCTACGACAGCCCCGGGGGAAAAACTGTTTTTT.

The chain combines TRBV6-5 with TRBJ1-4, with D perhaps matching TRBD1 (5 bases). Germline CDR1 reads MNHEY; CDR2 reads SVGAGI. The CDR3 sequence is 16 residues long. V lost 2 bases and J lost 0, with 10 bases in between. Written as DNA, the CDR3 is TGTGCCAGCAGTTACGACAGTAGCCCAACTAATGAAAAACTGTTTTTT. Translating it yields CASSYDSSPTNEKLFF.

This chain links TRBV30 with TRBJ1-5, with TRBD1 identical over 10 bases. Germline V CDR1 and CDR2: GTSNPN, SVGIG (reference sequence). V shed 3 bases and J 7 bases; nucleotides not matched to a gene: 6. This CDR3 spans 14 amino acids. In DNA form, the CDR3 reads TGTGCCTGGAGCACCGGGACAGGGGAGCAGCCCCAGCATTTT. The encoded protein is CAWSTGTGEQPQHF.

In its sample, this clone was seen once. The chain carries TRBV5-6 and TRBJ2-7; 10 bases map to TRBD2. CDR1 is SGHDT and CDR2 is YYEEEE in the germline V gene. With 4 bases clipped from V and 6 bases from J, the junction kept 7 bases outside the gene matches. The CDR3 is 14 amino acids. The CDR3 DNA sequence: TGTGCCAGCAGCCCCGGGACTAGCGACTTCGAGCAGTACTTC. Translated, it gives CASSPGTSDFEQYF.

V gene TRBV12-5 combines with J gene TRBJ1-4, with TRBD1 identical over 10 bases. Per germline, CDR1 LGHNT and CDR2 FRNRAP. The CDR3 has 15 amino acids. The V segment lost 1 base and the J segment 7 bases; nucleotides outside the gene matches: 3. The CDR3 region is CASGLEGTGVEKLFF. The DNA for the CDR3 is TGTGCTAGTGGTTTGGAGGGGACAGGGGTTGAAAAACTGTTTTTT.

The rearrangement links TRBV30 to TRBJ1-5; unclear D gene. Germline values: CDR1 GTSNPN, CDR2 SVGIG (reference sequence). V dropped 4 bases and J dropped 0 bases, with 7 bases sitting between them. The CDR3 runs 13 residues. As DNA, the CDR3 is TGTGCCTGGACAGTTGATAGCAATCAGCCCCAGCATTTT. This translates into CAWTVDSNQPQHF.

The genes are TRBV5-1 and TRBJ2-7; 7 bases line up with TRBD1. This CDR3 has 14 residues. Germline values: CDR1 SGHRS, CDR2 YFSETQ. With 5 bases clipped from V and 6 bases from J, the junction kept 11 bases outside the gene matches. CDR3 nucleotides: TGCGCCAGCAGGTTTAGGACAGGCGACGCCGAGCAGTACTTC. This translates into CASRFRTGDAEQYF.

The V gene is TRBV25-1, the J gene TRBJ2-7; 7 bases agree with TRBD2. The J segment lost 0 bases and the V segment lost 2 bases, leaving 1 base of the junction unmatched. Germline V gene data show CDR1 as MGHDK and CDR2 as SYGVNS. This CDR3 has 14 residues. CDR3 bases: TGTGCCAGCAGTGAACGGGGGGTCTCCTACGAGCAGTACTTC. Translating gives CASSERGVSYEQYF.

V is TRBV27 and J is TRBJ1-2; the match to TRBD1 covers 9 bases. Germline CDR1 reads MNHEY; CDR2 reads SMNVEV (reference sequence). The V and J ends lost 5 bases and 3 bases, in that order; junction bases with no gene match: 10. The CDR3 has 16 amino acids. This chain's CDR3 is CASSERPGQGYYGYTF. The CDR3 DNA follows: TGTGCCAGCAGTGAGCGGCCGGGACAGGGATACTATGGCTACACCTTC.

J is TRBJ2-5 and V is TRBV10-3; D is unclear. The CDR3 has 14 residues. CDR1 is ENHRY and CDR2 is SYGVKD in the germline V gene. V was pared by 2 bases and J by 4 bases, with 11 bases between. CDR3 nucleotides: TGTGCCATCAGTGAGAGTCAGGTTAGAGAGACCCAGTACTTC. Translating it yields CAISESQVRETQYF.